Each of the 31 T cell receptor beta chains below was sequenced from the same sample in a study of post-analysis software for immune sequencing data. Study results and caveats: In patients, TRBV5-6, TRBV5-1 and TRBV20-1 belonged to roughly 5 TRBV segments found more frequently than in controls.

Unique molecular identifiers were present in the TCR beta cDNA libraries. TCRdb re-called the PCR reads with MiXCR, one entry per CDR3 protein. The profile covers roughly 650,000 distinct CDR3 sequences, with approximately 60% appearing a single time and around 10% taken by the ten largest. Antigens for these TCRs are unknown. Material: blood. All receptors derive from a girl aged 2-10 years with multiple sclerosis.

The chain links TRBV6-5 to TRBJ2-6; D gene unclear. Germline lookup yields CDR1 MNHEY and CDR2 SVGAGI. This CDR3 comprises 14 residues. The V end was cut by 4 bases, the J end by 2 bases, with 6 bases between. For the CDR3, the DNA is TGTGCCAGCAGTTGGCAGCCTGGGGCCAACGTCCTGACTTTC. Translation gives CASSWQPGANVLTF.

This CDR3 is CSVVDRVDEQYF. The DNA for the CDR3 is TGCAGCGTTGTTGACAGGGTGGACGAGCAGTACTTC. The rearrangement links TRBV29-1 to TRBJ2-7; 7 positions match TRBD1. V lost 4 bases and J lost 5; bases outside the gene matches: 5. Germline loops: CDR1 SQVTM, CDR2 ANQGSEA. The CDR3 has 12 amino acids.

In its sample, this clonotype was seen once. One end of the junction fails to match germline, which may point to a read error. The chain uses TRBV3-1 and TRBJ2-5; 7 bases agree with TRBD1. Looked up from germline, CDR1 is LGHDT and CDR2 is YNNKEL (reference sequence). The length of the CDR3 is 14 residues. The CDR3 loop is CASSPRDSPRTRYF. Here the CDR3 DNA reads TGTGCCAGCAGCCCTCGGGACAGCCCGAGGACCCGGTACTTC.

With respect to this clonotype: This clone may be a read error of a much larger clone one base away. No conserved phenylalanine or tryptophan ends this CDR3, so it is likely a read error. The chain recombines TRBV20-1 with TRBJ2-7; 9 bases fit TRBD2. Looked up from germline, CDR1 is DFQATT and CDR2 is SNEGSKA (reference sequence). The J segment lost 2 bases and the V segment lost 0 bases, leaving 8 bases of the junction unmatched. The CDR3 consists of 16 residues. The CDR3 DNA follows: TGCAGTGCTAGAGATATAAGCGGGAGGACTACCTACGAGCAGTACTGC. Amino acids: CSARDISGRTTYEQYC.

This clonotype has just a few counts. J is TRBJ1-1 and V is TRBV20-1; D is unclear. The CDR3 runs to 11 residues. Germline V gene data show CDR1 as DFQATT and CDR2 as SNEGSKA (reference sequence). Trimming pared 3 bases from V and 10 bases from J, leaving 12 bases between. CDR3 DNA sequence: TGCAGTGCTAGTCGACCGCTATCAGCTTTCTTT. Translation: CSASRPLSAFF.

The chain employs TRBV29-1 and TRBJ2-4; D not certain. Trimming took off 4 bases at V and 0 bases at J, with 10 bases between the two ends. The length of the CDR3 is 14 residues. The germline V gene has CDR1 SQVTM and CDR2 ANQGSEA. CDR3 sequence reads: CSVGLSIAKNIQYF. The CDR3 region has the DNA TGCAGCGTTGGGCTTAGTATAGCCAAAAACATTCAGTACTTC.

The chain combines TRBV21-1 with TRBJ2-5; the table's TRBD2 call for D was not verified on the DNA. TRBV21-1 is an annotated pseudogene. This CDR3 spans 13 amino acids. CDR3 protein: CATGTSGEETQYF. DNA of the CDR3: TGTGCCACCGGGACTAGCGGGGAAGAGACCCAGTACTTC.

This clonotype was seen more than once but under ten times. The gene calls are TRBV20-1 and TRBJ2-2, with a possible D match to TRBD2 (7 bases). The CDR3 consists of 15 residues. The germline CDR1 and CDR2 sequences are DFQATT and SNEGSKA (reference sequence). Trimming shortened V by 4 bases and J by 6 bases, and 18 bases separated the two germline ends. CDR3 sequence reads: CSAKVGGPVAGELFF. In nucleotides, the CDR3 is TGCAGTGCTAAAGTCGGGGGGCCAGTCGCCGGGGAGCTGTTTTTT.

The gene calls are TRBV12-3 or TRBV12-4 and TRBJ1-2; D is ambiguous. This CDR3 spans 12 amino acids. Trimming stripped 5 bases from V and 8 bases from J, with 12 bases between. The CDR3 DNA sequence: TGTGCCAGCAGTCTGGGTTCATTAGGCTACACCTTC. Its protein product is CASSLGSLGYTF.

J is TRBJ1-5 and V is TRBV27; 7 nucleotides match TRBD1. Germline V gene sequence: CDR1 MNHEY, CDR2 SMNVEV (reference sequence). The CDR3 has 14 residues. Trimming removed 6 bases from V and 7 bases from J; junction bases left unmatched: 9. The CDR3 spells CASSPAQGYQPQHF. CDR3 DNA sequence: TGTGCCAGCAGCCCCGCACAGGGGTACCAGCCCCAGCATTTT.

This chain connects TRBV4-2 to TRBJ1-2, with 12 bases lining up with TRBD1. V was pared by 0 bases and J by 9 bases, with 5 bases of the junction left unmatched. Germline CDR1 LGHNA, CDR2 YNFKEQ. CDR3 length equals 15 residues. DNA of the CDR3: TGTGCCAGCAGCCAAGAGGGGGACAGGGGGCCGCGCTACACCTTC. This encodes CASSQEGDRGPRYTF.

This clonotype occurred a few times. V is TRBV10-3 and J is TRBJ2-5; TRBD1 is a possible D gene (5 bases). The germline V gene encodes CDR1 ENHRY and CDR2 SYGVKD. This CDR3 has 12 amino acids. V was clipped by 8 bases and J by 4 bases, with 11 bases between them. The CDR3 sequence: CAIATDGETQYF. The CDR3 region has the DNA TGTGCCATCGCGACAGACGGAGAGACCCAGTACTTC.

With respect to this clonotype: A junction end diverges from the germline sequence, so it may reflect a read error. This rearrangement joins TRBV5-1 to TRBJ2-3; 8 bases are shared with TRBD2. The CDR3 is 15 residues long. In germline, CDR1 is SGHRS, CDR2 YFSETQ. CDR3 amino acids: CASSFGLASGDTQYF. The CDR3 nucleotides are TGCGCTAGCAGCTTTGGACTAGCCAGTGGCGATACGCAGTATTTT.

Points on this clonotype: The final CDR3 position lacks the conserved phenylalanine or tryptophan, pointing to a likely read error. The genes are TRBV5-1 and TRBJ2-1; TRBD1 is a possible D gene (6 bases). Germline V CDR1 and CDR2: SGHRS, YFSETQ. The germline V and J ends were trimmed by 4 bases and 7 bases, with 15 bases remaining between them. The CDR3 spans 14 residues. The DNA for the CDR3 is TGCGCCAGCAGCCAAATACAGGGTGAGAATGAGCAGTTCTGC. Translated, it gives CASSQIQGENEQFC.

This chain connects TRBV7-9 to TRBJ1-2; maybe TRBD1 (5 bases). Germline V gene sequence: CDR1 SEHNR, CDR2 FQNEAQ (reference sequence). V lost 5 bases and J 6 bases, leaving 13 bases between the germline ends. The CDR3 has 13 amino acids. Written as DNA, the CDR3 is TGTGCCAGCAGCCCCACGGGACTGGATGGCTACACCTTC. Protein: CASSPTGLDGYTF.

The genes are TRBV6-5 and TRBJ2-7; 10 bases align to TRBD2. The J call may be wrong; the DNA end is better matched by TRBJ2-5. Germline V lookup: CDR1 MNHEY, CDR2 SVGAGI. This CDR3 region has 14 residues. CDR3 coding DNA: TGTGCCAGCAGTTATCGACTAGCGGGCGAGACCCAGTACTTC. Encoded protein: CASSYRLAGETQYF.

This clonotype was seen a handful of times. This chain links TRBV28 with TRBJ1-2, with 12 bases lining up with TRBD1. There are 17 residues in the CDR3. Losses at the gene ends were 8 bases for V and 4 bases for J; bases not matched to a gene: 14. Germline V CDR1 and CDR2: MDHEN, SYDVKM. The CDR3 sequence is CASLVPGQGAEAYGYTF. CDR3 nucleotide sequence: TGTGCCAGCCTCGTTCCGGGACAGGGGGCGGAGGCCTATGGCTACACCTTC.

The rearrangement uses TRBV7-2 and TRBJ1-2; TRBD1 is a possible D gene (6 bases). V lost 6 bases and J lost 0, with 14 bases in between. Looked up from germline, CDR1 is SGHTA and CDR2 is FQGNSA. The CDR3 is 15 residues long. This CDR3 reads CASRPGAPSNYGYTF. The CDR3 bases are TGTGCCAGCAGACCAGGGGCCCCCTCTAACTATGGCTACACCTTC.

The chain carries TRBV7-8 and TRBJ2-7; D remains ambiguous. From germline, CDR1 is SGHVS and CDR2 FQNEAQ. The length of the CDR3 is 13 residues. V was trimmed by 6 bases and J by 4 bases, leaving 13 bases between them. The CDR3 loop is CASRPELLYEQYF. CDR3 bases: TGTGCCAGCAGACCAGAACTACTTTACGAGCAGTACTTC. Looking up the rest from reference TRBV7-8 and TRBJ2-7 gives the full variable domain: GAGVSQSPRYKVAKRGQDVALRCDPISGHVSLFWYQQALGQGPEFLTYFQNEAQLDKSGLPSDRFFAERPEGSVSTLKIQRTQQEDSAVYLCASRPELLYEQYFGPGTRLTVT.

This clonotype was recorded once. This CDR3 is CASSQDGLAGGEQYF. CDR3 sequence (DNA): TGTGCCAGCAGCCAAGATGGGCTAGCGGGAGGGGAGCAGTACTTC. The chain recombines TRBV4-2 with TRBJ2-7, with 12 bases identical to TRBD2. Per germline, CDR1 LGHNA and CDR2 YNFKEQ. This CDR3 is 15 amino acids long. J was trimmed by 7 bases and V by 0 bases; bases with no gene match: 4.

This chain connects TRBV4-3 to TRBJ2-5; maybe TRBD1 (5 bases). Germline V gene data show CDR1 as LGHNA and CDR2 as YSLEER. The CDR3 is 16 amino acids. The ends were cut back, 1 base at V and 5 bases at J, with 17 bases in the middle. CDR3 amino acids: CASSQGADSQLETQYF. The CDR3 bases are TGCGCCAGCAGCCAAGGAGCAGACAGCCAACTGGAGACCCAGTACTTC.

This clonotype was seen a few times. The chain carries TRBV10-3 and TRBJ2-5; no definite D call. The CDR3 is 16 amino acids. The V end was cut by 0 bases, the J end by 2 bases, with 13 bases between. Looked up from germline, CDR1 is ENHRY and CDR2 is SYGVKD. In DNA form, the CDR3 reads TGTGCCATCAGTGAGTCGAAAGGTGTCGGGCAAGAGACCCAGTACTTC. Its translation: CAISESKGVGQETQYF.

The V gene is TRBV29-1, the J gene TRBJ1-2; D uncertain. Germline loops: CDR1 SQVTM, CDR2 ANQGSEA. The CDR3 spans 11 residues. V lost 3 bases and J lost 3, with 5 bases in between. CDR3 region: CSVEEDYGYTF. As DNA, the CDR3 is TGCAGCGTTGAGGAGGACTATGGCTACACCTTC.

This clonotype occurred a few times. The chain couples TRBV27 to TRBJ1-6, with TRBD1 identical over 7 bases. The CDR3 loop spans 15 amino acids. V trimming: 5 bases; J trimming: 6 bases; junction bases outside the gene matches: 7. Per germline, CDR1 MNHEY and CDR2 SMNVEV (reference sequence). CDR3 residues: CASSPPQGVNSPLHF. The CDR3, as DNA: TGTGCCAGCAGTCCCCCCCAGGGGGTTAATTCACCCCTCCACTTT.

V gene TRBV5-1 combines with J gene TRBJ2-5, with 9 bases lining up with TRBD1. The J call is uncertain, as TRBJ2-7 better fits the DNA end. The CDR3 is 16 amino acids. Germline V gene data show CDR1 as SGHRS and CDR2 as YFSETQ. CDR3 bases: TGCGCCAGCAGCTTGGAAGGACAGGGGCGGAGGGACGAGCAGTACTTC. It codes for CASSLEGQGRRDEQYF.

This rearrangement joins TRBV25-1 to TRBJ2-7; D perhaps matches TRBD1 (6 bases). The germline V gene encodes CDR1 MGHDK and CDR2 SYGVNS. V lost 5 bases, J lost 2 bases, and 13 bases lay in between. The CDR3 consists of 14 residues. CDR3 amino acids: CASSLDRMTYEQYF. For the CDR3, the DNA is TGTGCCAGCAGTCTCGACAGGATGACCTACGAGCAGTACTTC.

This chain joins TRBV6-1 and TRBJ2-1; 10 nucleotides align to TRBD2. With V trimmed by 9 bases and J by 0 bases, 5 bases remained unmatched. The CDR3 is 15 amino acids. Looked up from germline, CDR1 is MNHNS and CDR2 is SASEGT. CDR3 residues: CASVVAGGSYNEQFF. The CDR3 DNA reads TGTGCCAGTGTCGTAGCGGGGGGCTCCTACAATGAGCAGTTCTTC.

This clonotype was seen once. The rearrangement joins TRBV3-1 to TRBJ1-2; 7 positions match TRBD1. The V segment lost 1 base and the J segment 9 bases; nucleotides outside the gene matches: 11. Per germline, CDR1 LGHDT and CDR2 YNNKEL (reference sequence). The CDR3 spans 15 residues. CDR3 residues: CASSQGPGGADRYTF. CDR3 coding DNA: TGTGCCAGCAGCCAAGGCCCAGGGGGGGCCGATCGCTACACCTTC.

The chain carries TRBV20-1 and TRBJ2-5; D gene ambiguous. The J call is uncertain, as TRBJ2-7 better fits the DNA end. CDR1 DFQATT and CDR2 SNEGSKA come from the germline V gene (reference sequence). CDR3 length: 13 amino acids. CDR3 region: CSARRTESYEQYF. DNA of the CDR3: TGCAGTGCTAGGAGGACGGAAAGCTACGAGCAGTACTTC.

This clonotype was counted a single time. This chain connects TRBV3-1 to TRBJ2-1; D unclear. The CDR3 runs 14 residues. The germline gives CDR1 LGHDT, CDR2 YNNKEL (reference sequence). Trimming removed 2 bases at V and 5 bases at J, with 10 bases between. The DNA of the CDR3 is TGTGCCAGCAGCCAAACGAATGGAAACAATGAGCAGTTCTTC. This encodes CASSQTNGNNEQFF.

V usage is TRBV29-1 and J usage is TRBJ1-1, with D perhaps matching TRBD1 (5 bases). Trimming took off 4 bases at V and 6 bases at J, with 9 bases between the two ends. The CDR3 sequence is 11 residues long. In germline, CDR1 is SQVTM, CDR2 ANQGSEA. This CDR3 reads CSVVRAPEAFF. The CDR3 bases are TGCAGCGTTGTCAGGGCCCCTGAAGCTTTCTTT.